The rows below give T cell receptor beta chains drawn from one sample of a study of OX40 agonist ivuxolimab in advanced cancers. Assay used: immunoSEQ multiplex PCR; TCRdb lists only in-frame clones, some missing. The sample carries roughly 58,000 clones, more than 85% recorded once. The sequencing here drew on CD4+ or CD8+ T cells sorted from blood, taken in a trial of the OX40 agonist ivuxolimab. Source of these receptors: an adult with an advanced solid tumor such as melanoma, head and neck, liver or kidney cancer. Each CDR3 is given with its conserved first and last residue. D genes are given only for firm matches. For some rows the clone size is stated as once, few or many, or as a class when expanded; others skip it.

.	TRBD2	TRBV7-8	TRBJ2-3	CASSLGSGKITDTQYF	TGTGCCAGCAGCTTAGGGAGCGGGAAGATCACAGATACGCAGTATTTT
once	TRBD1	TRBV7-9	TRBJ2-7	CASSLGGGGYEQYF	TGTGCCAGCAGCTTAGGAGGGGGCGGCTACGAGCAGTACTTC
.	.	TRBV7-9	TRBJ1-2	CASTARPTAILRAVGYTF	TGTGCCAGCACCGCTCGACCCACGGCAATTCTGAGGGCGGTTGGCTACACCTTC
.	.	TRBV5-1	TRBJ2-1	CASSLAGNNEQFF	TGCGCCAGCAGCTTGGCGGGGAACAATGAGCAGTTCTTC
few	TRBD2	TRBV6-5	TRBJ2-2	CASSYNRLAGGGELFF	TGTGCCAGCAGTTACAATCGACTAGCGGGAGGAGGGGAGCTGTTTTTT
many	.	TRBV27	TRBJ1-1	CASSLSRGGTEAFF	TGTGCCAGCAGTTTAAGTAGGGGGGGTACTGAAGCTTTCTTT
.	.	TRBV27	TRBJ1-2	CASSLEANYGYTF	TGTGCCAGCAGTTTAGAGGCGAACTATGGCTACACCTTC
.	.	TRBV9	TRBJ2-2	CASSTGLGTGELFF	TGTGCCAGCAGCACGGGACTCGGTACCGGGGAGCTGTTTTTT
.	TRBD1	TRBV28	TRBJ2-7	CASRFQPGTGAPYEQYF	TGTGCCAGCAGATTCCAGCCCGGGACAGGGGCACCCTACGAGCAGTACTTC
.	.	TRBV28	TRBJ1-5	CASSRGSNQPQHF	TGTGCCAGCAGTCGGGGTAGCAATCAGCCCCAGCATTTT
.	TRBD2	TRBV4-1	TRBJ2-5	CASSQEGGDFQETQYF	TGCGCCAGCAGCCAAGAGGGGGGGGACTTCCAAGAGACCCAGTACTTC
.	.	TRBV11-2	TRBJ2-5	CASSSAAGTMQETQYF	TGTGCCAGCAGCTCCGCCGCCGGGACAATGCAAGAGACCCAGTACTTC
.	.	TRBV5-1	TRBJ2-7	CASSGGGYEQYF	TGCGCCAGCAGCGGGGGAGGCTACGAGCAGTACTTC
.	.	TRBV20-1	TRBJ2-7	CSAPGREQYF	TGCAGTGCCCCCGGCAGGGAGCAGTACTTC
few	TRBD2	TRBV27	TRBJ2-1	CASSPGTSGNNEQFF	TGTGCCAGCAGTCCCGGGACTAGCGGAAACAATGAGCAGTTCTTC
.	TRBD1	TRBV7-9	TRBJ1-2	CASSVTGGRPYGYTF	TGTGCCAGCAGCGTAACAGGGGGGCGTCCCTATGGCTACACCTTC
.	TRBD1	TRBV5-6	TRBJ2-7	CASSLVARGYEQYF	TGTGCCAGCAGCTTGGTGGCCAGGGGGTACGAGCAGTACTTC
medium-sized	.	TRBV19	TRBJ1-2	CASSIVQGANYGYTF	TGTGCCAGTAGTATCGTACAGGGTGCTAACTATGGCTACACCTTC
.	.	TRBV7-9	TRBJ1-4	CASSSRGEKLFF	TGTGCCAGCAGCTCCCGGGGTGAAAAACTGTTTTTT
.	TRBD1	TRBV7-9	TRBJ1-5	CASSLSFTGTGGDQPQHF	TGTGCCAGCAGCCTTTCATTTACCGGGACAGGGGGGGATCAGCCCCAGCATTTT
few	.	TRBV28	TRBJ2-7	CASRSTLNFPEQYF	TGTGCCAGCAGGTCGACCCTAAATTTCCCCGAGCAGTACTTC
.	TRBD1	TRBV28	TRBJ2-7	CASTPRGQYYEQYF	TGTGCCAGCACCCCACGGGGACAGTACTACGAGCAGTACTTC
.	.	TRBV9	TRBJ2-2	CASNGFRGTGELFF	TGTGCCAGCAACGGCTTTCGGGGCACCGGGGAGCTGTTTTTT
.	TRBD2	TRBV9	TRBJ2-7	CASSVLAGDPYEQYF	TGTGCCAGCAGCGTACTAGCGGGAGATCCCTACGAGCAGTACTTC
.	.	TRBV27	TRBJ2-5	CASSRTDGLQETQYF	TGTGCCAGCAGCAGGACCGATGGACTACAAGAGACCCAGTACTTC
few	.	TRBV11-2	TRBJ1-1	CASSYPPEAFF	TGTGCCAGCAGCTATCCCCCTGAAGCTTTCTTT
.	TRBD2	TRBV23-1	TRBJ2-5	CASSHWASGSETQYF	TGCGCCAGCAGTCATTGGGCTAGCGGGAGCGAGACCCAGTACTTC